The 10 T cell receptor beta chains given below trace back to one sample, sequenced in a study of blood T cell repertoires in COVID-19. Some clones are missing from TCRdb's copy, which holds only in-frame ones; the method was immunoSEQ multiplex PCR. This table has about 88,000 clones, over 90% appearing once. Sequencing used peripheral blood. These receptors all stem from a man aged 55-75 years with acute or convalescent COVID-19.

This chain links TRBV7-2 with TRBJ1-1, with 7 bases fitting TRBD1. V lost 7 bases to trimming and J lost 0 bases; unmatched junction nucleotides: 8. Per the germline V gene, CDR1 is SGHTA and CDR2 is FQGNSA. The CDR3 has 15 residues. This CDR3 is CASTKTGIVNTEAFF. As DNA, the CDR3 is TGTGCCAGCACGAAGACAGGGATCGTGAACACTGAAGCTTTCTTT.

V usage is TRBV10-1 and J usage is TRBJ2-2, with TRBD1 identical over 10 bases. This CDR3 is built from 16 residues. In germline, CDR1 is WNHNN, CDR2 SYGVQD (reference sequence). V shed 0 bases and J 5 bases; nucleotides not matched to a gene: 3. CDR3 DNA: TGCGCCAGCAGTGAGTCTAGGACAGGGGGTACCGGGGAGCTGTTTTTT. The encoded protein is CASSESRTGGTGELFF.

This chain uses TRBV3-1 (or the pseudogene TRBV3-2) with TRBJ1-4, with TRBD1 identical over 9 bases. CDR1 is LGHDT and CDR2 is YNNKEL in the germline V gene (reference sequence). The J segment lost 8 bases and the V segment lost 2 bases, leaving 6 bases of the junction unmatched. There are 15 residues in the CDR3. CDR3 bases: TGTGCCAGCAGCCAACCGGGACAGGGAGGAGAAAAACTGTTTTTT. Protein product: CASSQPGQGGEKLFF.

V and J are TRBV28 and TRBJ2-1; 10 bases are a match to TRBD1. The CDR3 covers 17 residues. Germline CDR1 and CDR2: MDHEN and SYDVKM. The junction had 8 bases not matched to a gene; V was cut back by 6 bases and J by 0 bases. The DNA of the CDR3 is TGTGCCAGCAGCCACGGACAGGGGGGGTTCTCCTACAATGAGCAGTTCTTC. This encodes CASSHGQGGFSYNEQFF.

This rearrangement joins TRBV7-9 to TRBJ2-3; a weak D match, TRBD2 (7 bases). Germline CDR1 is SEHNR and CDR2 is FQNEAQ (reference sequence). V was pared by 1 base and J by 0 bases, with 11 bases between. The CDR3 is 16 amino acids. CDR3: CASSLGGGPSTDTQYF. For the CDR3, the DNA is TGTGCCAGCAGCTTAGGGGGGGGCCCCAGCACAGATACGCAGTATTTT.

The V call is TRBV20-1, the J call TRBJ1-4; no clear D. Deletions cut 3 bases from V and 7 bases from J, with 6 bases between. The CDR3 loop spans 11 amino acids. Germline V gene data show CDR1 as DFQATT and CDR2 as SNEGSKA (reference sequence). CDR3 coding DNA: TGCAGTGCTAGTTTGAGTGAAAAACTGTTTTTT. Amino acids: CSASLSEKLFF.

The CDR3 DNA follows: TGTGCCAGTAGCCGGGACAAGGCTTATGGCTACACCTTC. It yields the protein CASSRDKAYGYTF. The J gene is TRBJ1-2, the V gene TRBV19; TRBD1 might be the D (6 bases). CDR1 LNHDA and CDR2 SQIVND come from the germline V gene (reference sequence). Trimming cost V 6 bases and J 5 bases, with 13 bases left between them. The CDR3 runs 13 residues.

V usage is TRBV28 and J usage is TRBJ1-2; no clear D. The germline CDR1 and CDR2 sequences are MDHEN and SYDVKM. This CDR3 has 11 amino acids. Trimming took off 8 bases at V and 8 bases at J, with 12 bases between the two ends. CDR3 coding DNA: TGTGCCAGCGCCGTATGGAGGGGCTACACCTTC. As protein: CASAVWRGYTF.

This clone was found a few times. V is TRBV5-1 and J is TRBJ2-7; 10 nucleotides match TRBD2. The germline V gene encodes CDR1 SGHRS and CDR2 YFSETQ. The CDR3 contains 18 residues. V lost 4 bases, J lost 4 bases, and 17 bases stayed unmatched. CDR3 sequence (DNA): TGCGCCAGCAGCCCTCACAAACCCTCTAGCGGGAGCGGATACGAGCAGTACTTC. As protein: CASSPHKPSSGSGYEQYF. Combining the CDR3 with reference TRBV5-1 and TRBJ2-7 gives the whole variable domain KAGVTQTPRYLIKTRGQQVTLSCSPISGHRSVSWYQQTPGQGLQFLFEYFSETQRNKGNFPGRFSGRQFSNSRSEMNVSTLELGDSALYLCASSPHKPSSGSGYEQYFGPGTRLTVT.

The chain combines TRBV9 with TRBJ2-3; D possibly corresponds to TRBD2 (7 bases). CDR3 length: 16 amino acids. The germline CDR1 and CDR2 sequences are SGDLS and YYNGEE. Trimming left V 0 bases short and J 2 bases short, with 13 bases between. The CDR3 nucleotides read TGTGCCAGCAGCGTAGAGGCGGGGGCACACACAGATACGCAGTATTTT. It encodes CASSVEAGAHTDTQYF.